What follows are 24 T cell receptor beta chains derived from one specimen sequenced in a study of monozygotic twins with inflammatory bowel disease. TCRdb reprocessed the 5' RACE reads and stores each CDR3 protein as one record, lacking DNA. Its clone listing holds fewer than 450,000 distinct CDR3 sequences. Sequencing used blood. The receptor source for this set is a human donor with ulcerative colitis or Crohn's disease, or a healthy co-twin of an affected twin (not recorded which).

The rearrangement uses TRBV5-1 and TRBJ2-2; the TCRdb D gene call, TRBD1, has no DNA to confirm it. Germline V lookup: CDR1 SGHRS, CDR2 YFSETQ. The CDR3 is 16 amino acids. The CDR3 here is CASSLVGGSDTGELFF.

The chain carries TRBV7-9 and TRBJ1-2; the TCRdb D gene call, TRBD1, has no DNA to confirm it. The germline V gene has CDR1 SEHNR and CDR2 FQNEAQ (reference sequence). The CDR3 runs to 14 residues. The CDR3 is CASSLGGQGGDYTF.

The J gene is TRBJ2-3, the V gene TRBV4-2. Germline CDR1 reads LGHNA; CDR2 reads YNFKEQ. This CDR3 is 14 amino acids long. The CDR3 protein is CASSQEILTDTQYF.

The chain has TRBV24-1 and TRBJ2-7; the D gene TCRdb calls, TRBD1, cannot be checked with no DNA. CDR1 is KGHDR, CDR2 SFDVKD, per germline. The CDR3 runs to 12 residues. The CDR3 here is CATSAGAYEQYF.

The chain combines TRBV12-3 or TRBV12-4 with TRBJ2-1; as DNA is missing, the TRBD2 call by TCRdb cannot be tested. There are 12 residues in the CDR3. CDR3 amino acids: CASSPGLNEQFF.

This rearrangement joins TRBV6-1 to TRBJ2-3. CDR3 length: 15 amino acids. Germline V gene lookup returns CDR1 MNHNS and CDR2 SASEGT. CDR3 sequence: CASRGLSRYTDTQYF.

The rearrangement links TRBV7-2 to TRBJ2-7; TCRdb calls TRBD1, which cannot be checked without DNA. The CDR3 spans 14 residues. The germline V gene encodes CDR1 SGHTA and CDR2 FQGNSA. CDR3 amino acids: CASSPRSPAYEQYF.

The chain uses TRBV6-2 or TRBV6-3 and TRBJ2-7; the TCRdb call, TRBD1, lacks DNA for checking. The CDR3 loop spans 14 amino acids. Germline V lookup: CDR1 MNHEY, CDR2 SVGEGT. CDR3: CASSNRDTNYEQYF.

The rearrangement uses TRBV12-3 or TRBV12-4 and TRBJ1-1; the D call of TRBD1 rests on TCRdb alone, since no DNA is present to check it. The CDR3 totals 15 residues. The CDR3 here is CASSSWGGPNTEAFF.

This rearrangement joins TRBV4-3 to TRBJ1-2; TCRdb proposes TRBD1, but this gene call is untestable without DNA. The germline V gene encodes CDR1 LGHNA and CDR2 YSLEER. The CDR3 consists of 13 residues. Here the CDR3 reads CASSLGGAHGYTF.

The rearrangement links TRBV15 to TRBJ2-7; TCRdb's D call, TRBD1, is unchecked because there is no DNA. Germline V gene lookup returns CDR1 LNHNV and CDR2 YYDKDF (reference sequence). This CDR3 contains 15 residues. CDR3 protein: CATSRDLWTEYEQYF.

The chain links TRBV19 to TRBJ2-6; TCRdb's D gene call, TRBD2, goes unchecked for lack of DNA. CDR3 size: 19 residues. CDR1 and CDR2 (germline): LNHDA, SQIVND (reference sequence). CDR3 sequence: CASAMRANLNLLGANVLTF.

The V gene is TRBV24-1, the J gene TRBJ2-3; the TRBD1 assignment by TCRdb is unverifiable without DNA. Germline CDR1 and CDR2: KGHDR and SFDVKD. This CDR3 region has 16 residues. The CDR3 region is CATSETDRAGTDTQYF.

The chain uses TRBV7-2 and TRBJ2-3; absent DNA, TCRdb's TRBD1 call cannot be checked. Germline V gene sequence: CDR1 SGHTA, CDR2 FQGNSA. The CDR3 length is 14 residues. CDR3 region: CASSFGGAADTQYF. Filled out from reference TRBV7-2 and TRBJ2-3, the complete variable domain reads GAGVSQSPSNKVTEKGKDVELRCDPISGHTALYWYRQSLGQGLEFLIYFQGNSAPDKSGLPSDRFSAERTGGSVSTLTIQRTQQEDSAVYLCASSFGGAADTQYFGPGTRLTVL.

The chain's CDR3 is CASSPGTSGGGLGTQYF. This chain uses TRBV5-4 with TRBJ2-5; TCRdb lists TRBD2, though no DNA is available to test this call. CDR3 length equals 17 residues. Germline V gives CDR1 SGHNT, CDR2 YYREEE (reference sequence).

The chain has TRBV2 and TRBJ2-1; there is no DNA to check the TCRdb D call of TRBD1. This CDR3 spans 13 amino acids. CDR1 is SNHLY, CDR2 FYNNEI, per germline. The CDR3 protein is CASIVGAGNEQFF.

V is TRBV7-8 and J is TRBJ2-7; no DNA is available, so the TRBD1 call from TCRdb remains unchecked. Looked up from germline, CDR1 is SGHVS and CDR2 is FQNEAQ. The CDR3 spans 16 residues. CDR3 loop: CASSRGRGQGTYEQYF.

V gene TRBV7-2 combines with J gene TRBJ2-1; TCRdb returns TRBD2, unconfirmable since there is no DNA. The length of the CDR3 is 16 residues. Germline V gene lookup returns CDR1 SGHTA and CDR2 FQGNSA. The CDR3 region is CASSLVPRGVPNSQFF.

The rearrangement joins TRBV7-2 to TRBJ1-4; TCRdb designates TRBD1, a call that cannot be tested without DNA. The CDR3 contains 15 residues. Germline V gene sequence: CDR1 SGHTA, CDR2 FQGNSA. The CDR3 is CASSRPGATNEKLFF.

The J gene is TRBJ2-3, the V gene TRBV12-3 or TRBV12-4; as DNA is missing, the TRBD2 call by TCRdb cannot be tested. This CDR3 spans 13 amino acids. The CDR3 loop reads CASSFLPTDTQYF.

The chain uses TRBV19 and TRBJ2-1. The germline CDR1 and CDR2 sequences are LNHDA and SQIVND (reference sequence). This CDR3 comprises 12 residues. The chain's CDR3 is CASSILGGEQFF.

The genes are TRBV19 and TRBJ2-5. Germline lookup yields CDR1 LNHDA and CDR2 SQIVND (reference sequence). This CDR3 has 15 residues. The CDR3 reads CASSITPGWAETQYF.

This chain links TRBV27 with TRBJ2-7. The CDR3 has 14 residues. CDR1 and CDR2 from the germline V gene are MNHEY and SMNVEV (reference sequence). The CDR3 loop reads CASRHISEPYEQYF.

The chain combines TRBV7-2 with TRBJ2-3; TCRdb lists TRBD1, though no DNA is available to test this call. The CDR3 runs to 14 residues. Germline loops: CDR1 SGHTA, CDR2 FQGNSA. CDR3 sequence reads: CASRKGGATDTQYF.